The 26 T cell receptor beta chains presented below share a single source sample, sequenced in a study of blood T cell repertoires in COVID-19. Produced via immunoSEQ multiplex PCR; TCRdb's table is partial and in-frame only. This table has approximately 270,000 clones, approximately 90% appearing once. The sample comprised PBMCs or T cells enriched from blood (not recorded which). These receptors came from a woman in her 30s with acute COVID-19.

The CDR3 reads CAWSGTLHTGELFF. CDR3 nucleotide sequence: TGTGCCTGGTCCGGGACACTCCACACCGGGGAGCTGTTTTTT. The rearrangement links TRBV30 to TRBJ2-2, with D possibly being TRBD1 (6 bases). The CDR3 consists of 14 residues. Per germline, CDR1 GTSNPN and CDR2 SVGIG (reference sequence). Trimming left V 5 bases short and J 3 bases short, with 13 bases between.

DNA of the CDR3: TGTGCCAGCAGCGCAGGGACACCATATAATTCACCCCTCCACTTT. Its protein is CASSAGTPYNSPLHF. The genes are TRBV6-5 and TRBJ1-6, with D perhaps TRBD1 (6 bases). CDR1 and CDR2 (germline): MNHEY, SVGAGI. V was trimmed by 6 bases and J by 4 bases, leaving 13 bases between them. This CDR3 has 15 residues.

This chain joins TRBV7-9 and TRBJ2-6, with 12 bases matching TRBD1. J was trimmed by 3 bases and V by 4 bases; bases with no gene match: 7. This CDR3 has 18 residues. The germline V gene encodes CDR1 SEHNR and CDR2 FQNEAQ (reference sequence). The CDR3 protein is CASSYGTGGPYGANVLTF. The CDR3 region has the DNA TGTGCCAGCAGCTATGGGACAGGGGGCCCCTATGGGGCCAACGTCCTGACTTTC.

J is TRBJ1-6 and V is TRBV6-5; no firm D call. The V gene lost 2 bases and the J gene lost 7 bases, with 6 bases spanning the gap. Looked up from germline, CDR1 is MNHEY and CDR2 is SVGAGI. The CDR3 runs to 13 residues. CDR3 amino acids: CASSYTNNSPLHF. CDR3 nucleotides: TGTGCCAGCAGTTACACTAACAATTCACCCCTCCACTTT.

The chain joins TRBV28 to TRBJ1-5; D might be TRBD1 (6 bases). CDR1 and CDR2 from the germline V gene are MDHEN and SYDVKM. Trimming shortened V by 4 bases and J by 8 bases, and 24 bases separated the two germline ends. The CDR3 length is 17 residues. This chain's CDR3 is CASSSHRWGRSSEPQHF. In DNA, the CDR3 is TGTGCCAGCAGTTCCCACCGTTGGGGGCGTTCGTCGGAGCCCCAGCATTTT.

The chain recombines TRBV5-8 with TRBJ2-1, with 15 bases lining up with TRBD2. This CDR3 has 18 residues. The V gene end was trimmed by 4 bases and the J gene end by 3 bases; junction bases not matched to a gene: 8. Germline-derived CDR1 and CDR2 are SGHTS and YDEGEE. CDR3 nucleotide sequence: TGTGCCAGCAGCCTGGGACTAGCGGGAGGAGTAGACTACAATGAGCAGTTCTTC. Translation: CASSLGLAGGVDYNEQFF. The full variable domain, with the rest looked up from reference TRBV5-8 and TRBJ2-1, is EAGVTQSPTHLIKTRGQQATLRCSPISGHTSVYWYQQALGLGLQFLLWYDEGEERNRGNFPPRFSGRQFPNYSSELNVNALELEDSALYLCASSLGLAGGVDYNEQFFGPGTRLTVL.

The chain combines TRBV5-3 with TRBJ2-1; 9 positions agree with TRBD2. TRBV5-3 is an ORF for which the function is uncertain. The trim removed 5 bases at V and 0 bases at J, leaving 12 bases unmatched. CDR3 size: 18 residues. CDR3 nucleotides: TGTGCCAGAAGTCGTAGCGGGAGAAAGGAGAGCTCCTACAATGAGCAGTTCTTC. It specifies CARSRSGRKESSYNEQFF.

V and J are TRBV10-1 and TRBJ2-2; D possibly corresponds to TRBD1 (6 bases). This CDR3 is built from 14 residues. Germline V CDR1 and CDR2: WNHNN, SYGVQD (reference sequence). Trimming pared 3 bases from V and 7 bases from J, leaving 12 bases between. The CDR3, as DNA: TGCGCCAGCAGTGACCAGGGGATTGTCGGGGAGCTGTTTTTT. Translating gives CASSDQGIVGELFF.

The rearrangement links TRBV5-1 to TRBJ1-4, with D possibly being TRBD1 (5 bases). CDR3 length equals 15 residues. Germline loops: CDR1 SGHRS, CDR2 YFSETQ. Between the trimmed V and J ends, which lost 3 bases and 4 bases, there was a span of 13 bases. The CDR3 coding sequence is TGCGCCAGCAGCTCCGGGGGGAGCGGTAATGAAAAACTGTTTTTT. It translates to CASSSGGSGNEKLFF.

This clone was seen just once. The CDR3 coding sequence is TGTGCCAGCAGCCCCTTTAGCGTGAACAATGAGCAGTTCTTC. It codes for CASSPFSVNNEQFF. The J gene is TRBJ2-1, the V gene TRBV11-2, with D perhaps matching TRBD2 (5 bases). Trimming pared 5 bases from V and 5 bases from J, leaving 13 bases between. The CDR3 extends over 14 amino acids. Germline CDR1 and CDR2: SGHAT and FQNNGV. The full variable domain, completed using reference TRBV11-2 and TRBJ2-1, is EAGVAQSPRYKIIEKRQSVAFWCNPISGHATLYWYQQILGQGPKLLIQFQNNGVVDDSQLPKDRFSAERLKGVDSTLKIQPAKLEDSAVYLCASSPFSVNNEQFFGPGTRLTVL.

As DNA, the CDR3 is TGTGCCAGCTCAATACAACACCTGGGACAGGTGGGTTCCAATGAGCAGTTCTTC. Its protein is CASSIQHLGQVGSNEQFF. V is TRBV18 and J is TRBJ2-1; TRBD1 matches 8 bases. This CDR3 contains 18 residues. CDR1 is KGHSH and CDR2 is LQKENI in the germline V gene. J lost 6 bases, V lost 5 bases, and 18 bases had no gene match.

The chain combines TRBV6-1 with TRBJ2-3, with TRBD2 matching over 8 bases. The CDR3 runs 13 residues. The junction had 5 bases not matched to a gene; V was cut back by 8 bases and J by 4 bases. Germline V lookup: CDR1 MNHNS, CDR2 SASEGT. The CDR3 sequence: CASSAGVSDTQYF. The CDR3 bases are TGTGCCAGCTCAGCGGGAGTTTCAGATACGCAGTATTTT.

The J gene is TRBJ2-7, the V gene TRBV5-1, with 9 positions matching TRBD1. CDR1 and CDR2 from the germline V gene are SGHRS and YFSETQ. Germline trimming cut 7 bases from V and 2 bases from J; bases unmatched to any gene: 10. The CDR3 has 15 residues. CDR3 in amino acids: CASLPGGTGTYEQYF. CDR3 DNA sequence: TGCGCCAGCCTCCCAGGGGGGACAGGGACCTACGAGCAGTACTTC.

This chain uses TRBV19 with TRBJ1-1, with 10 bases aligning to TRBD1. The CDR3 has 15 amino acids. Germline V gene lookup returns CDR1 LNHDA and CDR2 SQIVND (reference sequence). Trimming at V came to 5 bases and at J to 5 bases, leaving 8 bases not matched to a gene. CDR3 sequence (DNA): TGTGCCAGTAGTTTCAAGACAGGGGGCGAAACTGAAGCTTTCTTT. Residues: CASSFKTGGETEAFF.

V is TRBV5-4 and J is TRBJ2-5; D possibly corresponds to TRBD2 (6 bases). The V end was cut by 4 bases, the J end by 5 bases, with 12 bases between. The length of the CDR3 is 13 residues. From germline, CDR1 is SGHNT and CDR2 YYREEE (reference sequence). CDR3 sequence: CASSRMAGETQYF. For the CDR3, the DNA is TGTGCCAGCAGCCGGATGGCGGGGGAGACCCAGTACTTC.

A single count supports this clone. The chain couples TRBV9 to TRBJ2-5; D is unresolved. Trimming took 4 bases from V and 4 from J, leaving 14 bases between them. The CDR3 consists of 14 residues. Germline lookup yields CDR1 SGDLS and CDR2 YYNGEE. In DNA form, the CDR3 reads TGTGCCAGCAGCCCCGCCGACAATTTAGAGACCCAGTACTTC. Protein: CASSPADNLETQYF.

The rearrangement uses TRBV6-5 and TRBJ2-3; 13 positions match TRBD2. CDR3 length equals 16 residues. J gave up 3 bases and V 4 bases, and 4 bases lay outside the gene matches. Germline V gene sequence: CDR1 MNHEY, CDR2 SVGAGI. The CDR3 protein is CASSWGGLAGTDTQYF. Written as DNA, the CDR3 is TGTGCCAGCAGTTGGGGGGGACTAGCGGGAACAGATACGCAGTATTTT.

This chain uses TRBV19 with TRBJ2-3; TRBD1 aligns across 8 bases. V was pared by 3 bases and J by 4 bases, with 6 bases of the junction left unmatched. The CDR3 consists of 15 residues. Germline lookup yields CDR1 LNHDA and CDR2 SQIVND (reference sequence). This chain's CDR3 is CASSIAGGAADTQYF. The DNA of the CDR3 is TGTGCCAGTAGTATCGCAGGGGGCGCGGCAGATACGCAGTATTTT.

The chain recombines TRBV9 with TRBJ1-1; D gene uncertain. CDR3 length: 13 amino acids. Trimming took 0 bases from V and 5 from J, leaving 8 bases between them. Germline values: CDR1 SGDLS, CDR2 YYNGEE. In DNA form, the CDR3 reads TGTGCCAGCAGCGTAGCTGAGGGAACTGAAGCTTTCTTT. It encodes CASSVAEGTEAFF.

This chain joins TRBV28 and TRBJ2-1; 12 bases match TRBD2. Germline loops: CDR1 MDHEN, CDR2 SYDVKM. There are 19 residues in the CDR3. V was clipped by 2 bases and J by 0 bases; unmatched bases: 8. The CDR3 DNA reads as TGTGCCAGCAGTTTAAATCTAGCGGGAGGGCCCAGCTCCTACAATGAGCAGTTCTTC. Its protein is CASSLNLAGGPSSYNEQFF.

The chain is built from TRBV6-1 and TRBJ1-1, with a tentative D call TRBD1 (5 bases). Germline assignment: CDR1 MNHNS and CDR2 SASEGT. V lost 3 bases, J lost 3 bases, and 11 bases lay in between. This CDR3 is built from 14 residues. The CDR3 DNA follows: TGTGCCAGCAGTGACAGGGCACGCGACACTGAAGCTTTCTTT. This codes for CASSDRARDTEAFF.

The V and J genes are TRBV18 and TRBJ2-5, with 8 bases fitting TRBD1. The trim removed 3 bases at V and 5 bases at J, leaving 5 bases unmatched. The CDR3 is 14 residues long. Germline loops: CDR1 KGHSH, CDR2 LQKENI. In nucleotides, the CDR3 is TGTGCCAGCTCACCCGACAGGGGCGGGGAGACCCAGTACTTC. Protein: CASSPDRGGETQYF.

The count of this clone is one. V usage is TRBV28 and J usage is TRBJ2-3; the D is unclear. This CDR3 is 14 amino acids long. The germline V gene encodes CDR1 MDHEN and CDR2 SYDVKM. Deletions cut 3 bases from V and 3 bases from J, with 10 bases between. CDR3 region: CASSFSPGTDTQYF. The CDR3 DNA reads TGTGCCAGCAGTTTCTCCCCAGGTACAGATACGCAGTATTTT.

The genes are TRBV24-1 and TRBJ1-5; D is uncertain. Germline V gene lookup returns CDR1 KGHDR and CDR2 SFDVKD. This CDR3 has 12 amino acids. The V end lost 4 bases, the J end lost 10 bases, and 10 bases lay between the germline ends. The CDR3 protein is CATSDRTFPQHF. The DNA of the CDR3 is TGTGCCACCAGTGACCGGACTTTCCCCCAGCATTTT.

CDR3 sequence reads: CASSLGSGGYNEQFF. CDR3 DNA: TGTGCCAGCAGTTTAGGGAGCGGTGGGTACAATGAGCAGTTCTTC. The chain recombines TRBV27 with TRBJ2-1, with D possibly being TRBD2 (5 bases). CDR1 is MNHEY and CDR2 is SMNVEV in the germline V gene (reference sequence). V was pared by 2 bases and J by 4 bases, with 12 bases between. The CDR3 has 15 residues.

The gene calls are TRBV28 and TRBJ1-6; 7 nucleotides match TRBD1. CDR3 size: 14 residues. Germline values: CDR1 MDHEN, CDR2 SYDVKM. With V trimmed by 8 bases and J by 5 bases, 6 bases remained unmatched. CDR3 DNA sequence: TGTGCCAGCTACAGGGACAGCGATAATTCACCCCTCCACTTT. Protein product: CASYRDSDNSPLHF.